The 32 T cell receptor beta chains in this list originate from one sample, sequenced in a study of blood T cell repertoires in COVID-19. The table came from immunoSEQ multiplex PCR; TCRdb's copy has only in-frame clones and leaves some out. The sample lists around 370,000 clones; approximately 87% were seen once. Sample: peripheral blood. The receptors stem from a woman aged 45-60 years with COVID-19, enrolled during active disease.

This clone was seen once. The genes are TRBV7-8 and TRBJ1-5, with 8 positions matching TRBD1. Germline lookup yields CDR1 SGHVS and CDR2 FQNEAQ. This CDR3 region has 16 residues. Losses at the gene ends were 5 bases for V and 3 bases for J; bases not matched to a gene: 9. The CDR3 reads CASSRAGQGDNQPQHF. The DNA of the CDR3 is TGTGCCAGCAGCAGAGCAGGACAGGGTGACAATCAGCCCCAGCATTTT.

The chain recombines TRBV6-5 with TRBJ1-2; TRBD1 aligns across 9 bases. The V and J ends lost 6 bases and 8 bases, in that order; junction bases with no gene match: 10. The CDR3 is 14 residues long. Germline V CDR1 and CDR2: MNHEY, SVGAGI. The CDR3 loop reads CASRDGTGLGGYTF. The CDR3 DNA is TGTGCCAGCAGGGATGGGACAGGGCTCGGGGGCTACACCTTC.

This rearrangement joins TRBV6-1 to TRBJ2-1; unclear D gene. Trimming stripped 1 base from V and 5 bases from J, with 12 bases between. CDR3 length equals 15 residues. Germline V gives CDR1 MNHNS, CDR2 SASEGT. CDR3 DNA: TGTGCCAGCAGTGAAGTTGTGTCGTTCGACAATGAGCAGTTCTTC. Translated, it gives CASSEVVSFDNEQFF.

The CDR3 protein is CASSKLSLAGVGETQYF. The CDR3 DNA follows: TGTGCCAGCAGCAAACTGTCGCTAGCGGGAGTGGGAGAGACCCAGTACTTC. The chain recombines TRBV2 with TRBJ2-5; 10 nucleotides align to TRBD2. The J segment lost 4 bases and the V segment lost 6 bases, leaving 14 bases of the junction unmatched. Germline V gives CDR1 SNHLY, CDR2 FYNNEI. This CDR3 comprises 17 residues.

The V call is TRBV6-5, the J call TRBJ2-1; 7 positions match TRBD2. From germline, CDR1 is MNHEY and CDR2 SVGAGI. The CDR3 is 14 amino acids. The trim removed 7 bases at V and 8 bases at J, leaving 11 bases unmatched. The CDR3 spells CASKRSGTGDEQFF. In DNA form, the CDR3 reads TGTGCCAGCAAGCGGAGCGGGACGGGGGATGAGCAGTTCTTC.

V gene TRBV10-3 combines with J gene TRBJ1-2; 7 positions agree with TRBD1. Germline V gene lookup returns CDR1 ENHRY and CDR2 SYGVKD. This CDR3 comprises 16 residues. V lost 7 bases, J lost 0 bases, and 11 bases stayed unmatched. The CDR3: CAITDPRQGSNYGYTF. Written as DNA, the CDR3 is TGTGCCATCACCGACCCCCGACAGGGCTCTAACTATGGCTACACCTTC.

This rearrangement joins TRBV24-1 to TRBJ2-2; perhaps TRBD1 as D (5 bases). The V gene lost 5 bases and the J gene lost 2 bases, with 14 bases spanning the gap. CDR1 is KGHDR and CDR2 is SFDVKD in the germline V gene. This CDR3 has 16 residues. The CDR3 protein is CATSGGGQINTGELFF. The CDR3, as DNA: TGTGCCACCAGTGGGGGCGGTCAGATTAACACCGGGGAGCTGTTTTTT.

The chain employs TRBV24-1 and TRBJ2-1; the D is unclear. V dropped 1 base and J dropped 2 bases, with 11 bases sitting between them. The CDR3 loop spans 16 amino acids. The germline V gene encodes CDR1 KGHDR and CDR2 SFDVKD. In DNA, the CDR3 is TGTGCCACCAGTGATTTTAACGGGTACCCCTACAATGAGCAGTTCTTC. This encodes CATSDFNGYPYNEQFF.

The J gene is TRBJ1-6, the V gene TRBV2, with D unclear. The V end was cut by 0 bases, the J end by 6 bases, with 9 bases between. The CDR3 totals 15 residues. Germline CDR1 is SNHLY and CDR2 is FYNNEI. CDR3 loop: CASSEAETVNSPLHF. In DNA form, the CDR3 reads TGTGCCAGCAGTGAAGCTGAAACGGTTAATTCACCCCTCCACTTT.

CDR3: CASSLGWRAKEDIQYF. The CDR3, as DNA: TGTGCCAGCAGCTTAGGTTGGAGGGCTAAGGAGGACATTCAGTACTTC. The gene calls are TRBV11-2 and TRBJ2-4; a weak D match, TRBD2 (6 bases). This CDR3 is 16 amino acids long. Germline CDR1 reads SGHAT; CDR2 reads FQNNGV. V lost 1 base and J lost 8, with 18 bases in between.

The J gene is TRBJ2-7, the V gene TRBV24-1; maybe TRBD2 (5 bases). CDR3 length: 13 amino acids. Trimming shortened V by 11 bases and J by 0 bases, and 13 bases separated the two germline ends. CDR1 and CDR2 from the germline V gene are KGHDR and SFDVKD. CDR3 coding DNA: TGTGCCAATAAACGGGGTAGCTCCTACGAGCAGTACTTC. It yields the protein CANKRGSSYEQYF.

The V call is TRBV5-4, the J call TRBJ2-5, with D maybe TRBD1 (5 bases). The CDR3 covers 15 residues. Germline loops: CDR1 SGHNT, CDR2 YYREEE (reference sequence). V was pared by 0 bases and J by 1 base, with 10 bases between. The CDR3 loop is CASSLAIGAQETQYF. In nucleotides, the CDR3 is TGTGCCAGCAGCTTGGCGATAGGGGCCCAAGAGACCCAGTACTTC. Complete variable domain (other parts from reference TRBV5-4 and TRBJ2-5): ETGVTQSPTHLIKTRGQQVTLRCSSQSGHNTVSWYQQALGQGPQFIFQYYREEENGRGNFPPRFSGLQFPNYSSELNVNALELDDSALYLCASSLAIGAQETQYFGPGTRLLVL.

The chain is built from TRBV5-8 and TRBJ2-7; D might be TRBD1 (6 bases). V lost 4 bases and J 0 bases, leaving 14 bases between the germline ends. Per the germline V gene, CDR1 is SGHTS and CDR2 is YDEGEE. This CDR3 is 15 amino acids long. The chain's CDR3 is CASSPGTLGSYEQYF. CDR3 DNA: TGTGCCAGCAGCCCTGGGACACTCGGCTCCTACGAGCAGTACTTC.

The chain combines TRBV5-6 with TRBJ2-6, with 10 bases aligning to TRBD2. The CDR3 covers 19 residues. V lost 5 bases, J lost 0 bases, and 11 bases stayed unmatched. Germline lookup yields CDR1 SGHDT and CDR2 YYEEEE. CDR3 loop: CASSNRGTSVFSGANVLTF. The CDR3 DNA reads TGTGCCAGCAGTAACCGCGGGACTAGCGTCTTCTCTGGGGCCAACGTCCTGACTTTC.

This sequence joins TRBV5-4 and TRBJ1-1; TRBD1 agrees at 7 bases. CDR3 size: 15 residues. Germline V gene lookup returns CDR1 SGHNT and CDR2 YYREEE (reference sequence). With V trimmed by 0 bases and J by 4 bases, 6 bases remained unmatched. The CDR3 DNA is TGTGCCAGCAGCTTGGAACAGGGGAGATCCACTGAAGCTTTCTTT. This gives the protein CASSLEQGRSTEAFF.

The sample holds one count of this clone. The chain has TRBV7-2 and TRBJ1-1, with 7 bases that match TRBD1. This CDR3 has 15 amino acids. Trimming removed 4 bases from V and 4 bases from J; junction bases left unmatched: 9. Germline V gene sequence: CDR1 SGHTA, CDR2 FQGNSA. The CDR3 reads CASSYRQGRSTEAFF. Written as DNA, the CDR3 is TGTGCCAGCAGCTATAGACAGGGAAGGAGCACTGAAGCTTTCTTT.

The chain employs TRBV5-6 and TRBJ2-1; TRBD2 aligns across 10 bases. Germline CDR1 reads SGHDT; CDR2 reads YYEEEE. The V segment lost 4 bases and the J segment 3 bases; nucleotides outside the gene matches: 16. CDR3 length: 19 amino acids. CDR3: CASSPRTSGRIKLYNEQFF. In DNA form, the CDR3 reads TGTGCCAGCAGCCCCAGGACTAGCGGACGTATAAAACTCTACAATGAGCAGTTCTTC.

The V and J genes are TRBV7-9 and TRBJ1-5, with 7 positions matching TRBD1. J lost 5 bases, V lost 3 bases, and 1 base had no gene match. CDR1 is SEHNR, CDR2 FQNEAQ, per germline (reference sequence). The CDR3 totals 13 residues. CDR3 DNA sequence: TGTGCCAGCAGCTTGACAGGGTATCAGCCCCAGCATTTT. It yields the protein CASSLTGYQPQHF.

V gene TRBV6-4 combines with J gene TRBJ1-1, with D perhaps TRBD1 (6 bases). Trimming pared 9 bases from V and 0 bases from J, leaving 11 bases between. The CDR3 covers 13 residues. Germline V lookup: CDR1 MRHNA, CDR2 SNTAGT. CDR3 amino acids: CASGQNMNTEAFF. In nucleotides, the CDR3 is TGTGCCAGTGGACAGAACATGAACACTGAAGCTTTCTTT.

This clone was recorded a few times. J is TRBJ1-3 and V is TRBV6-1; 11 bases match TRBD1. J gave up 1 base and V 0 bases, and 2 bases lay outside the gene matches. Germline-derived CDR1 and CDR2 are MNHNS and SASEGT. The CDR3 length is 17 residues. In nucleotides, the CDR3 is TGTGCCAGCAGTGAAGCGGGACAGGGGGTATCTGGAAACACCATATATTTT. It translates to CASSEAGQGVSGNTIYF.

The chain links TRBV5-4 to TRBJ1-2; possible D gene TRBD1, 5 bases. Germline loops: CDR1 SGHNT, CDR2 YYREEE (reference sequence). V lost 0 bases to trimming and J lost 6 bases, with 15 bases between them. This CDR3 has 15 residues. DNA of the CDR3: TGTGCCAGCAGCTTGGGGGCGGGACCGGCGGATGGCTACACCTTC. Protein sequence: CASSLGAGPADGYTF.

This chain connects TRBV7-2 to TRBJ1-4, with D possibly being TRBD1 (5 bases). V gave up 4 bases and J gave up 4 bases, with 16 bases separating them. CDR3 length: 16 amino acids. Per the germline V gene, CDR1 is SGHTA and CDR2 is FQGNSA. CDR3 in DNA: TGTGCCAGCAGCTCCCAGGGCGGAACCCTTAATGAAAAACTGTTTTTT. It yields the protein CASSSQGGTLNEKLFF. The full variable domain, with the rest looked up from reference TRBV7-2 and TRBJ1-4, is GAGVSQSPSNKVTEKGKDVELRCDPISGHTALYWYRQSLGQGLEFLIYFQGNSAPDKSGLPSDRFSAERTGGSVSTLTIQRTQQEDSAVYLCASSSQGGTLNEKLFFGSGTQLSVL.

This chain connects TRBV19 to TRBJ1-5; D perhaps matches TRBD1 (6 bases). The CDR3 covers 17 residues. Germline lookup yields CDR1 LNHDA and CDR2 SQIVND (reference sequence). With 3 bases removed from V and 0 bases from J, the gap between germline ends came to 15 bases. DNA for the CDR3: TGTGCCAGTAGTATGGACACAGGGTCATATAGCAATCAGCCCCAGCATTTT. It specifies CASSMDTGSYSNQPQHF.

At least ten counts were recorded for this clone. V gene TRBV5-8 combines with J gene TRBJ2-1; 8 nucleotides match TRBD2. Losses at the gene ends were 0 bases for V and 2 bases for J; bases not matched to a gene: 1. The CDR3 is made up of 15 amino acids. Per germline, CDR1 SGHTS and CDR2 YDEGEE. CDR3 in DNA: TGTGCCAGCAGCTTGGGGACTAGCCCCTACAATGAGCAGTTCTTC. Protein: CASSLGTSPYNEQFF.

V and J are TRBV30 and TRBJ2-2; 9 bases line up with TRBD1. Germline trimming cut 3 bases from V and 6 bases from J; bases unmatched to any gene: 14. From germline, CDR1 is GTSNPN and CDR2 SVGIG (reference sequence). This CDR3 contains 17 residues. The CDR3 DNA follows: TGTGCCTGGAGCTCTGGACAGGGGTGGGGTTCGGCCGGGGAGCTGTTTTTT. It is translated as CAWSSGQGWGSAGELFF.

This chain uses TRBV29-1 with TRBJ2-7; possibly TRBD1 for D (6 bases). The germline gives CDR1 SQVTM, CDR2 ANQGSEA. Trimming removed 6 bases at V and 3 bases at J, with 12 bases between. The CDR3 consists of 12 residues. CDR3: CSVTGQHYEQYF. The DNA for the CDR3 is TGCAGCGTCACCGGACAGCACTACGAGCAGTACTTC.

The genes are TRBV15 and TRBJ1-6; TRBD1 agrees at 7 bases. The CDR3 runs to 17 residues. J was trimmed by 0 bases and V by 5 bases; bases with no gene match: 7. The V gene's germline CDR1 is LNHNV and CDR2 YYDKDF (reference sequence). CDR3 amino acids: CATSLRTGGSYNSPLHF. In DNA form, the CDR3 reads TGTGCCACCAGCCTCAGGACAGGAGGCTCCTATAATTCACCCCTCCACTTT.

The rearrangement links TRBV27 to TRBJ1-3; D is unclear. The V end was cut by 4 bases, the J end by 3 bases, with 4 bases between. CDR3 size: 12 residues. The germline gives CDR1 MNHEY, CDR2 SMNVEV (reference sequence). The CDR3 protein is CASSSLGNTIYF. CDR3 in DNA: TGTGCCAGCAGTTCTCTTGGAAACACCATATATTTT.

J is TRBJ2-1 and V is TRBV7-9; 8 bases fit TRBD2. CDR3 length equals 17 residues. The germline CDR1 and CDR2 sequences are SEHNR and FQNEAQ (reference sequence). Trimming cost V 3 bases and J 6 bases; bases outside gene matches: 13. The CDR3, as DNA: TGTGCCAGCAGCTTGCTAGGTGGTAGCGGGAAGACCAATGAGCAGTTCTTC. Amino acids: CASSLLGGSGKTNEQFF.

The chain carries TRBV3-1 (or the pseudogene TRBV3-2) and TRBJ2-3; the match to TRBD2 covers 15 bases. The germline V gene encodes CDR1 LGHDT and CDR2 YNNKEL (reference sequence). Losses at the gene ends were 4 bases for V and 1 base for J; bases not matched to a gene: 3. The CDR3 is made up of 17 amino acids. The CDR3 coding sequence is TGTGCCAGCAGCCCCGGGACTAGCGGGAGGCGCACAGATACGCAGTATTTT. It encodes CASSPGTSGRRTDTQYF.

The chain uses TRBV4-2 and TRBJ1-1; TRBD1 is a possible D gene (5 bases). This CDR3 region has 15 residues. The germline V and J ends were trimmed by 0 bases and 4 bases, with 12 bases remaining between them. Germline values: CDR1 LGHNA, CDR2 YNFKEQ. In DNA form, the CDR3 reads TGTGCCAGCAGCCAAGATAAGGGGCAGACCACTGAAGCTTTCTTT. Residues: CASSQDKGQTTEAFF.

The chain couples TRBV7-2 to TRBJ2-7, with TRBD2 matching over 8 bases. Per germline, CDR1 SGHTA and CDR2 FQGNSA. Losses at the gene ends were 6 bases for V and 3 bases for J; bases not matched to a gene: 10. This CDR3 has 15 amino acids. The CDR3 DNA reads as TGTGCCAGCAGACGTATAGCGGGACCTGTCTACGAGCAGTACTTC. Its protein is CASRRIAGPVYEQYF.